This T cell receptor beta chain comes out of a study of T cell repertoires in cytomegalovirus infection. TCRdb re-analysed the reads in MiXCR, keeping a single row per CDR3 protein. The profile shows fewer than 900,000 distinct CDR3 sequences, 25% to 30% of them singletons. Turning to this clonotype: The antigen is undetermined.

This CDR3 comprises 12 residues. Trimming took 3 bases from V and 10 from J, leaving 12 bases between them. The germline V gene has CDR1 LNHNV and CDR2 YYDKDF (reference sequence). This chain connects TRBV15 to TRBJ1-2; D is possibly TRBD1 (6 bases). Sequencing used cultured CD8+ T cells from PBMCs, obtained from culture after CMV antigen stimulation. The sequence derives from a human donor in good health (CMV status not recorded). Some clones in this sample may be carry-over from other donors' samples. The CDR3 protein is CATSRDSFFYTF. In nucleotides, the CDR3 is TGTGCCACCAGCAGGGACAGTTTCTTCTACACCTTC.